This is a list of T cell receptor beta chains from one sample in a study of neurological immune-mediated disorders. One entry per CDR3 protein results from TCRdb running MiXCR on the 5' RACE reads. Among some 77,000 distinct CDR3 sequences listed, about 9.5% were seen once. Specimen: PBMCs. The receptors originated from a man over 45 in good health. CDR3s include the opening cysteine and the closing phenylalanine or tryptophan. The D gene is left open where the match is weak. Not every row has a clone size; where given, it reads once, few, many or a size class.

D gene	V gene	J gene	clone size	CDR3 DNA	CDR3 protein
.	TRBV5-1	TRBJ2-2	.	TGCGCCAGCAGCTTATGTTCCCAGACGAACACCGGTGAGCTGTTTTTT	CASSLCSQTNTGELFF
.	TRBV5-1	TRBJ2-1	.	TGCGCCTACAGCTTGTCTGCGGTCTACAATGAGCAGTTCTTC	CAYSLSAVYNEQFF
.	TRBV20-1	TRBJ2-1	many	TGCAGTGCTGGCCGGGGCCACTACAATGAGCAGTTCTTC	CSAGRGHYNEQFF
.	TRBV20-1	TRBJ2-7	many	TGCAGTGCCCCCGGAGGAGGTCCTAGCAACTACGAGCAGTACTTC	CSAPGGGPSNYEQYF
.	TRBV18	TRBJ2-7	many	TGTGCCAGCTCACCAGCGGGCCCTTCCCATTACGAGCAGTACTTC	CASSPAGPSHYEQYF
TRBD1	TRBV27	TRBJ1-6	many	TGTGCCAGCAGTTATTCAGGGGGCGGTGGGAATTCACCCCTCCACTTT	CASSYSGGGGNSPLHF
TRBD2	TRBV14	TRBJ2-3	many	TGTGCCAGCAGCCAAATAGGGACTACAAGCACAGATACGCAGTATTTT	CASSQIGTTSTDTQYF
.	TRBV7-2	TRBJ2-4	many	TGTGCCAGCAGCCAGGACCTTGGCAAAAACATTCAGTACTTC	CASSQDLGKNIQYF
.	TRBV7-2	TRBJ2-4	many	TGTGCCAGCAGCCCCGGGGGCGCCCAAAACATTCAGTACTTC	CASSPGGAQNIQYF
TRBD1	TRBV20-1	TRBJ2-7	many	TGCAGTTTGCTATCGGCAGGGGGCTCCTACGAGCAGTACTTC	CSLLSAGGSYEQYF
TRBD1	TRBV7-3	TRBJ2-3	many	TGTGCCAGCAGCTCCGGACAGGGCACAGATACGCAGTATTTT	CASSSGQGTDTQYF
.	TRBV6-5	TRBJ2-7	many	TGTGCCAGCAGTCCCTATCAGGGGTTCTACGAGCAGTACTTC	CASSPYQGFYEQYF
TRBD2	TRBV20-1	TRBJ2-1	many	TGCAGTGCTAGAGATTGGCCAGCGGGGGGCTTACGGAATGAGCAGTTCTTC	CSARDWPAGGLRNEQFF
.	TRBV12-3/TRBV12-4	TRBJ1-3	many	TGTGCCAGCAGTTTTTGGGGGGCCACAGGAAACACCATATATTTT	CASSFWGATGNTIYF
TRBD1	TRBV7-2	TRBJ2-1	many	TGTGCCAGCAGCCCAGACAGGGGGCAAAATGAGCAGTTCTTC	CASSPDRGQNEQFF
TRBD1	TRBV29-1	TRBJ1-1	many	TGCAGCGGCGCACAAAACAGGGGGGACACTGAAGCTTTCTTT	CSGAQNRGDTEAFF
TRBD1	TRBV9	TRBJ2-3	many	TGTGCCAGCAGCGGAAGGGACAGAAGCACAGATACGCAGTATTTT	CASSGRDRSTDTQYF
TRBD1	TRBV5-1	TRBJ2-3	many	TGCGCCAGCAGCAGCGGACAGGGTGGCATCGTAGATACGCAGTATTTT	CASSSGQGGIVDTQYF
TRBD1	TRBV28	TRBJ2-5	many	TGTGCCAGCAGTCCCCGGACAGGTCGGCCCCAGTACTTC	CASSPRTGRPQYF
.	TRBV15	TRBJ2-1	many	TGTGCCACTTCACTAGCTTATATCTACAATGAGCAGTTCTTC	CATSLAYIYNEQFF
TRBD2	TRBV7-2	TRBJ2-4	many	TGTGCCAGCAGCCCGGGACTAGCGGGGGGCGAAAACATTCAGTACTTC	CASSPGLAGGENIQYF
TRBD2	TRBV27	TRBJ2-7	many	TGTGCCAGCAGTTTATATGGGACTAGCGGGAGGTACGAGCAGTACTTC	CASSLYGTSGRYEQYF
TRBD2	TRBV6-2/TRBV6-3	TRBJ2-7	many	TGTGCCAGCAGCTGGACTAGCGGGAGCTCCTACGAGCAGTACTTC	CASSWTSGSSYEQYF
.	TRBV6-6	TRBJ2-2	many	TGTGCCAGCAACGACAGGCTCGCGAACACCGGGGAGCTGTTTTTT	CASNDRLANTGELFF
TRBD2	TRBV5-1	TRBJ2-5	many	TGCGCCAGCAGCCCCGGGACTAGCGGGAGAATGGGCGAGACCCAGTACTTC	CASSPGTSGRMGETQYF
.	TRBV12-3/TRBV12-4	TRBJ2-4	many	TGTGCCAGCAGTTTGGCGTCTAAGGGCATTCAGTACTTC	CASSLASKGIQYF
TRBD1	TRBV5-1	TRBJ2-2	.	TGCGCCAGCAGCGGACAGGACACCGGGGAGCTGTTTTTT	CASSGQDTGELFF
.	TRBV29-1	TRBJ2-7	.	TGCAGTGTTGTTGCGGTACAGGGATACGAGCAGTACTTC	CSVVAVQGYEQYF
TRBD2	TRBV7-8	TRBJ2-3	many	TGTGCCAGCAGCCCAGGGAGGGGAGATACGCAGTATTTT	CASSPGRGDTQYF
.	TRBV5-1	TRBJ2-5	many	TGCGCCAGCAGCCGACAGGAGTTCCAAGAGACCCAGTACTTC	CASSRQEFQETQYF
TRBD2	TRBV27	TRBJ2-1	many	TGTGCCAGCAGCAGGGGACTAGCGGGAGGTGACTCCTACAATGAGCAGTTCTTC	CASSRGLAGGDSYNEQFF
TRBD1	TRBV14	TRBJ2-2	many	TGTGCCAGCAGCCCCTTGACAGGGCAGGCCGGGGAGCTGTTTTTT	CASSPLTGQAGELFF
.	TRBV5-5	TRBJ1-5	many	TGTGCCAGCAGCCCCGGTGCGGGGGCGTCCAATCAGCCCCAGCATTTT	CASSPGAGASNQPQHF
.	TRBV7-2	TRBJ2-5	once	TGTGCCAGCGGCTTAGTTGAGACCCAGTACTTC	CASGLVETQYF
.	TRBV14	TRBJ2-7	few	TGTGCCAGCAGCCAAGGCTGGGAGCAGTACTTC	CASSQGWEQYF
.	TRBV7-6	TRBJ1-4	many	TGTGCCAGCAGCTTAGCACCCAGTCTTTCTAATGAAAAACTGTTTTTT	CASSLAPSLSNEKLFF
.	TRBV5-1	TRBJ1-2	many	TGCGCCAGCAGCCCCACCGGACAACACCCCTATGGCTACACCTTC	CASSPTGQHPYGYTF
TRBD1	TRBV20-1	TRBJ1-4	many	TGCAGTGCTTCCCCAGGGGGGGCGGTGGGTGAAAAACTGTTTTTT	CSASPGGAVGEKLFF
.	TRBV7-3	TRBJ2-5	many	TGTGCCAGCAGTCTAGGAGGGGGGGTGGAGACCCAGTACTTC	CASSLGGGVETQYF
.	TRBV5-1	TRBJ2-5	many	TGCGCCAGCAGCTTGAGATCCGGGTACCAAGAGACCCAGTACTTC	CASSLRSGYQETQYF
.	TRBV5-5	TRBJ2-1	.	TGTGCCAGCAGCTTGGAAGGAGGGGGTCTCTACAATGAGCAGTTCTTC	CASSLEGGGLYNEQFF
TRBD1	TRBV4-3	TRBJ2-4	few	TGCGCCAGCAGCAACGTAGCCAGGGGGCCCAAAAACATTCAGTACTTC	CASSNVARGPKNIQYF
.	TRBV12-3/TRBV12-4	TRBJ1-3	few	TGTGCCACCTACGTTTTGGGCGCTGGAAACACCATATATTTT	CATYVLGAGNTIYF
TRBD2	TRBV14	TRBJ2-6	many	TGTGCCAGCAGTAGGAATAGCGGGATGTTTGGGGCCAACGTCCTGACTTTC	CASSRNSGMFGANVLTF
TRBD2	TRBV5-1	TRBJ2-3	few	TGCGCCAGCAGCATAGCGGGAAAGTCGACAGATACGCAGTATTTT	CASSIAGKSTDTQYF
TRBD1	TRBV5-1	TRBJ2-2	many	TGCGCCAGCAGCCTGGGACAGGGGGCGCTTACCGGGGAGCTGTTTTTT	CASSLGQGALTGELFF
.	TRBV7-8	TRBJ1-1	many	TGTGCCAGCAGCCCCCGGGGGCCAACGGGGACTGAAGCTTTCTTT	CASSPRGPTGTEAFF
.	TRBV7-2	TRBJ1-5	many	TGTGCCAGCAGCTTAAACGACAGGCTTGGAGGACAGCCCCAGCATTTT	CASSLNDRLGGQPQHF
.	TRBV7-2	TRBJ2-6	many	TGTGCCAGCAGCTTAGGCCGGGGGGGGGCCAACGTCCTGACTTTC	CASSLGRGGANVLTF